The present T cell receptor beta chain was sequenced within a study of beta chain features in type 1 diabetes. Study information: Patients were similar to healthy donors in age and gender (as well as in cell yields).

The entirety of the isolated RNA underwent reverse transcription, so expressed TCRB transcripts were sequenced. The protocol was immunoSEQ multiplex PCR, while the TCRdb copy is restricted to in-frame clones and leaves out a portion. The repertoire holds hundreds of thousands of clones, 10% to 15% seen once, with approximately 0.021% in the top ten. One heparinised draw, averaging roughly 100 mL, was taken per donor. Staining for CD45RO/CCR7/CD25/CD127/CD95/CD27 allowed sorting of CD4+ naive, central memory, regulatory and stem cell-like memory cells. Only a few counts were recorded for this clone. Its antigen is unknown. The same CDR3 is also encoded by other DNA sequences in this sample. In germline, CDR1 is SGHNT, CDR2 YENEEA. CDR3 length: 14 residues. V lost 1 base, J lost 3 bases, and 8 bases lay in between. Study-level results: There was a moderate but significant shortening of TCRB CDR3s in all four CD4+ subsets of Type 1 diabetes patients.

V usage is TRBV11-3 and J usage is TRBJ2-3, with D perhaps TRBD1 (5 bases). The TCR comes from a man younger than 35 with type 1 diabetes. The sequencing input was naive CD4+ T cells from blood. The CDR3 DNA reads TGTGCCAGCAGCTTAGGGGGCTATACAGATACGCAGTATTTT. Encoded protein: CASSLGGYTDTQYF.